This TCR beta chain was identified in a study of identical twins. Via MiXCR, TCRdb re-called the 5' RACE reads, giving one row per CDR3 protein. Seen here are over 550,000 distinct CDR3 sequences, 7.1% observed once, and the top ten hold over 1.5%. This CDR3 is built from 21 residues. The germline V gene has CDR1 MNHEY and CDR2 SVGEGT. J was trimmed by 0 bases and V by 8 bases; bases with no gene match: 24. Study results and caveats: Fewer insertions marked abundant cord blood beta clonotypes; young adult naive trended weakly, memory not at all. Models underestimated out-of-frame TCR alpha sharing in monozygotic twins. The analysis was cross-sectional rather than longitudinal within donors. Partial confounding of zero-insertion analyses by invariant MAIT and iNKT cells was possible.

Remarks on this clonotype: Antigen: not known.

These sequences were also reported in another study, on yellow fever vaccine responses in identical twins.

Sequenced material: PBMCs. The chain links TRBV6-2 or TRBV6-3 to TRBJ2-2, with TRBD2 matching over 7 bases. The receptor was isolated from a woman between 18 and 29 years old in good health. CDR3 DNA: TGTGCCAGCTTACTAACCCTCCGGGCTAGCGGTAACACCGCGAACACCGGGGAGCTGTTTTTT. The encoded protein is CASLLTLRASGNTANTGELFF.